This T cell receptor beta chain stems from a study of T cell responses to AZD1222 COVID-19 vaccine. Looking at the study overall: Second-dose groups at about 4 or about 12 weeks were pooled.

Per germline, CDR1 MNHEY and CDR2 SVGAGI. The V gene lost 6 bases and the J gene lost 4 bases, with 10 bases spanning the gap. The CDR3 is made up of 14 amino acids. Profiled with immunoSEQ multiplex PCR; TCRdb holds only in-frame clones, not every one. The sample lists approximately 90,000 clones; about 90% were seen once. The chain recombines TRBV6-5 with TRBJ2-6; D uncertain. The TCR was taken from an adult in good health. Sample: peripheral blood, taken on day 0 of AZD1222 vaccination. In DNA form, the CDR3 reads TGTGCCAGCAGACGCCTCTCCGGGGCCAACGTCCTGACTTTC. This codes for CASRRLSGANVLTF.